The present entry profiles one T cell receptor (beta chain) with its context. The method was immunoSEQ multiplex PCR; TCRdb's version includes in-frame clones alone and lacks a portion of them. Among 45,000 or so clones, approximately 89% were seen once, and the ten largest hold approximately 10%. The CDR3 has 13 amino acids. The germline V gene has CDR1 SGHRS and CDR2 YFSETQ. Trimming took off 6 bases at V and 3 bases at J, with 13 bases between the two ends. This specimen belongs to a study of control samples from healthy donors and cancer patients. The clonotype comes from a woman aged 60-75 years with lung cancer. Material for sequencing was PBMCs. The V call is TRBV5-1, the J call TRBJ2-7; no clear D gene. CDR3 in DNA: TGCGCCAGCACTTCCCAACAAAACTACGAGCAGTACTTC. Residues: CASTSQQNYEQYF.